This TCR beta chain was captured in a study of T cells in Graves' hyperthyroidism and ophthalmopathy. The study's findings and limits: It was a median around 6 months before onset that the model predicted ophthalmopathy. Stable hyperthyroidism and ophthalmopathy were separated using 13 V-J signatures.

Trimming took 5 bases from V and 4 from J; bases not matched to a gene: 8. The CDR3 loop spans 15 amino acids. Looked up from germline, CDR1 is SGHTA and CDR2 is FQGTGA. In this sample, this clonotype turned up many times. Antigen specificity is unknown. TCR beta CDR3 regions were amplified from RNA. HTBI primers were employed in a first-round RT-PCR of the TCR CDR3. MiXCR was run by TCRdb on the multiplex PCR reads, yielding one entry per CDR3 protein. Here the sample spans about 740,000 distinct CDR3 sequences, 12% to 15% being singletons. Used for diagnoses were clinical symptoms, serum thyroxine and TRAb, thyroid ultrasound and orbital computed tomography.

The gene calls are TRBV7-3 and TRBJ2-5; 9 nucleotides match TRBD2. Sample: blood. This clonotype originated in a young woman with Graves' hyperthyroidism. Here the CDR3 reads CASSPNSGRGETQYF. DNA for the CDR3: TGTGCCAGCAGCCCAAATAGCGGGAGAGGAGAGACCCAGTACTTC.